Listed below are T cell receptor beta chains from one sample, sequenced in a study of radiotherapy plus CTLA-4 blockade in lung cancer. Sequencing used immunoSEQ multiplex PCR; TCRdb keeps in-frame clones, though not all of them. In the table there are 75,000 or so clones, approximately 80% of which are singletons. The sample in question was peripheral blood, obtained from a patient treated with radiotherapy plus ipilimumab. These TCRs come from a human donor with non-small cell lung cancer who had a complete response to radiotherapy plus ipilimumab. Each CDR3 is given with its conserved first and last residue. A D gene is named only where the DNA matches it firmly. The listing skips clone size in some rows; elsewhere it reads once, few, many or a size class.

>TRBJ2-3|NA|NA|TRBV5-1
TGCGCCAGCAGCCTTCGGACAGAATCAGATACGCAGTATTTT
CASSLRTESDTQYF
>TRBJ1-6|NA|NA|TRBV6-6
TGTGCCAGCAGGGAAAATAATTCACCCCTCCACTTT
CASRENNSPLHF
>TRBJ1-5|NA|few|TRBV11-2
TGTGCCAGCAGCTTATCGACGGATCAGCCCCAGCATTTT
CASSLSTDQPQHF
>TRBJ2-1|TRBD1|medium-sized|TRBV7-2
TGTGCCAGCAGCATGGGGACAGCCGTCTACAATGAGCAGTTCTTC
CASSMGTAVYNEQFF
>TRBJ1-2|NA|NA|TRBV5-5
TGTGCCAGCAGCCCCGTACAGGTCTATGGCTACACCTTC
CASSPVQVYGYTF
>TRBJ2-5|NA|NA|TRBV7-7
TGTGCTAGCAGCCCCGAGCCTCCGGGACCCCAAAGGGGGACCCAGTACTTC
CASSPEPPGPQRGTQYF
>TRBJ2-4|NA|NA|TRBV7-9
TGTGCCAGCAGCTCCGGACCACGAACTACCAAAAACATTCAGTACTTC
CASSSGPRTTKNIQYF
>TRBJ1-2|NA|NA|TRBV10-3
TGTGCCATCAGTGTCGACAGCGTCTATGGCTACACCTTC
CAISVDSVYGYTF
>TRBJ1-1|NA|NA|TRBV29-1
TGCAGCGTTGAAGAGGCCCTGAACACTGAAGCTTTCTTT
CSVEEALNTEAFF
>TRBJ1-1|TRBD1|NA|TRBV7-9
TGTGCCAGCAGCTTAGGACAGGGCCGCCCTGAAGCTTTCTTT
CASSLGQGRPEAFF
>TRBJ2-7|TRBD1|NA|TRBV18
TGTGCCAGCTCATCGGGACAGATTGAGCAGTACTTC
CASSSGQIEQYF